These 23 T cell receptor beta chains came from one sample sequenced in a study of regulatory T cells in long-lasting Graves disease. Stated time point: newly diagnosed GD, antithyroid drugs for less than 3 months. Scientists built the TCR library using RNA that was extracted from PBMCs. Investigators prepared the TCR beta libraries by applying iRepertoire HTBI primers and Arm-PCR of CDR3 regions. TCRdb re-derived calls from the multiplex PCR reads in MiXCR, one entry per CDR3 protein. The repertoire holds under 400,000 distinct CDR3 sequences, roughly 17% seen once, with about 27% in the top ten. These data also formed part of another study, on T cells in Graves' hyperthyroidism and ophthalmopathy.

This material consisted of peripheral blood mononuclear cells (PBMCs), taken at new diagnosis, from a patient treated with antithyroid drugs. The receptors originated from a man aged 35-49 years with Graves disease.

This clonotype was recorded many times. The rearrangement links TRBV18 to TRBJ1-1; D unresolved. The germline V and J ends were trimmed by 2 bases and 2 bases, with 9 bases remaining between them. Per the germline V gene, CDR1 is KGHSH and CDR2 is LQKENI. The CDR3 length is 14 residues. CDR3 sequence: CASSPYYSNTEAFF. Written as DNA, the CDR3 is TGTGCCAGCTCACCATACTACAGTAACACTGAAGCTTTCTTT.

This clonotype has at least ten counts. This clone may be a read error of a much larger clone one base away. The V call is TRBV5-8, the J call TRBJ2-5; TRBD1 agrees at 10 bases. The CDR3 runs to 15 residues. Germline V lookup: CDR1 SGHTS, CDR2 YDEGEE. Trimming cost V 6 bases and J 4 bases; bases outside gene matches: 9. This CDR3 reads CASNWVDRGRETQYF. Written as DNA, the CDR3 is TGTGCCAGCAACTGGGTCGACAGGGGGCGAGAGACCCAGTACTTC. The full variable domain, rest sourced from reference TRBV5-8 and TRBJ2-5, is EAGVTQSPTHLIKTRGQQATLRCSPISGHTSVYWYQQALGLGLQFLLWYDEGEERNRGNFPPRFSGRQFPNYSSELNVNALELEDSALYLCASNWVDRGRETQYFGPGTRLLVL.

This clonotype was observed at least ten times. V and J are TRBV20-1 and TRBJ2-7; D is uncertain. The CDR3 sequence is 12 residues long. Germline values: CDR1 DFQATT, CDR2 SNEGSKA (reference sequence). Between the trimmed V and J ends, which lost 0 bases and 6 bases, there was a span of 9 bases. This chain's CDR3 is CSARDAGPEQYF. CDR3 coding DNA: TGCAGTGCTAGAGACGCAGGACCCGAGCAGTACTTC.

Concerning this clonotype itself: A read error may be the cause here, since a much bigger clone is one base away. The chain links TRBV10-3 to TRBJ2-3, with 8 nucleotides matching TRBD2. Germline CDR1 reads ENHRY; CDR2 reads SYGVKD. The CDR3 contains 15 residues. Germline trimming cut 4 bases from V and 5 bases from J; bases unmatched to any gene: 8. Here the CDR3 reads CAISATSGTIDTQYF. For the CDR3, the DNA is TGTGCCATCAGTGCTACTAGCGGAACCATAGATACGCAGTATTTT.

This clonotype has at least ten counts. The chain has TRBV27 and TRBJ2-2; D is unclear. This CDR3 region has 16 residues. Trimming removed 7 bases at V and 0 bases at J, with 15 bases between. Germline V gives CDR1 MNHEY, CDR2 SMNVEV (reference sequence). Here the CDR3 reads CASTFYAAANTGELFF. In DNA form, the CDR3 reads TGTGCCAGCACCTTTTACGCAGCCGCGAACACCGGGGAGCTGTTTTTT.

Ten or more counts support this clonotype. The chain combines TRBV5-1 with TRBJ2-1; the D is unclear. Between the trimmed V and J ends, which lost 2 bases and 9 bases, there was a span of 12 bases. Germline V gene sequence: CDR1 SGHRS, CDR2 YFSETQ. CDR3 size: 13 residues. The DNA of the CDR3 is TGCGCCAGCAGCTTTAACCGCGCGAGTGAGCAGTTCTTC. This translates into CASSFNRASEQFF.

This clonotype came up many times. The chain is built from TRBV28 and TRBJ2-5; TRBD1 agrees at 7 bases. CDR1 MDHEN and CDR2 SYDVKM come from the germline V gene. The CDR3 sequence is 13 residues long. The ends lost 5 bases at V and 6 bases at J; junction bases unmatched: 6. CDR3 DNA sequence: TGTGCCAGCAGTGCGACAGGGTTACAGACCCAGTACTTC. It encodes CASSATGLQTQYF.

Ten or more counts support this clonotype. The CDR3 region is CASSSNREETQYF. The CDR3 DNA is TGTGCCAGCAGTTCCAACAGGGAAGAGACCCAGTACTTC. The chain couples TRBV7-3 to TRBJ2-5, with a tentative D call TRBD1 (6 bases). The CDR3 contains 13 residues. Germline CDR1 SGHTA, CDR2 FQGTGA. V lost 6 bases and J lost 3, with 11 bases in between.

The chain links TRBV6-1 to TRBJ1-5; a weak D match, TRBD1 (5 bases). Trimming stripped 3 bases from V and 11 bases from J, with 11 bases between. The CDR3 covers 12 residues. Germline V lookup: CDR1 MNHNS, CDR2 SASEGT. The DNA of the CDR3 is TGTGCCAGCAGTGACCTGGGGGGGGCCCAGCATTTT. Translated, it gives CASSDLGGAQHF.

This clonotype was observed at least ten times. V gene TRBV7-8 combines with J gene TRBJ2-1; D not resolved. The CDR3 spans 13 residues. V shed 3 bases and J shed 2 bases, with 5 bases lying between them. Germline-derived CDR1 and CDR2 are SGHVS and FQNEAQ. DNA of the CDR3: TGTGCCAGCAGCTTTGACACCTACAATGAGCAGTTCTTC. Translated, it gives CASSFDTYNEQFF.

The table lists this clonotype with many counts. The chain recombines TRBV20-1 with TRBJ2-5; 10 nucleotides agree with TRBD2. The CDR3 covers 15 residues. Germline lookup yields CDR1 DFQATT and CDR2 SNEGSKA (reference sequence). V lost 3 bases, J lost 4 bases, and 8 bases stayed unmatched. The CDR3 DNA follows: TGCAGTGCTAGCCTCTCTAGCGGGGGCCGAGAGACCCAGTACTTC. Protein: CSASLSSGGRETQYF.

This clonotype was picked up many times. This chain joins TRBV7-2 and TRBJ2-5; TRBD2 matches 13 bases. CDR1 and CDR2 (germline): SGHTA, FQGNSA. The CDR3 extends over 18 amino acids. Germline trimming cut 3 bases from V and 5 bases from J; bases unmatched to any gene: 12. CDR3 coding DNA: TGTGCCAGCAGCTTTACCGGGACTAGCGGGGCGGTGGGTGAGACCCAGTACTTC. Protein: CASSFTGTSGAVGETQYF.

This clonotype was detected many times. The J gene is TRBJ2-5, the V gene TRBV28, with D perhaps matching TRBD2 (6 bases). Germline CDR1 is MDHEN and CDR2 is SYDVKM. The CDR3 is made up of 12 amino acids. The V end was cut by 11 bases, the J end by 0 bases, with 10 bases between. The CDR3 spells CAATGDQETQYF. CDR3 bases: TGTGCCGCTACGGGGGACCAAGAGACCCAGTACTTC.

This chain uses TRBV12-3 or TRBV12-4 with TRBJ2-3; the match to TRBD2 covers 8 bases. The CDR3 is 17 residues long. V dropped 6 bases and J dropped 0; count of bases not matched to a gene: 11. This CDR3 is CASSNSPGGRSTDTQYF. In DNA, the CDR3 is TGTGCCAGCAGCAACTCTCCGGGGGGGCGGAGCACAGATACGCAGTATTTT.

This clonotype was observed a handful of times. A read error may be the cause here, since a much bigger clone is one base away. This chain uses TRBV11-2 with TRBJ2-1, with D perhaps matching TRBD1 (6 bases). Germline values: CDR1 SGHAT, CDR2 FQNNGV. V dropped 2 bases and J dropped 6 bases, with 17 bases sitting between them. This CDR3 is 16 amino acids long. CDR3 in DNA: TGTGCCAGCAGCTTACGGGTGGCGACAGGCCGCAATGAGCAGTTCTTC. Protein product: CASSLRVATGRNEQFF.

The chain is built from TRBV30 and TRBJ2-7; TRBD1 matches at 7 bases. Germline CDR1 is GTSNPN and CDR2 is SVGIG (reference sequence). The length of the CDR3 is 13 residues. V trimming: 0 bases; J trimming: 3 bases; junction bases outside the gene matches: 2. The CDR3 sequence: CAWSVWTGYEQYF. The DNA of the CDR3 is TGTGCCTGGAGTGTGTGGACAGGCTACGAGCAGTACTTC.

This clonotype has at least ten counts. The CDR3 nucleotides are TGCAGTGCTGTCCCCCGACAGGGCTGGGAAAAACTGTTTTTT. Translated, it gives CSAVPRQGWEKLFF. The J gene is TRBJ1-4, the V gene TRBV20-1, with 7 bases identical to TRBD1. This CDR3 is 14 amino acids long. V trimming: 5 bases; J trimming: 8 bases; junction bases outside the gene matches: 11. CDR1 is DFQATT, CDR2 SNEGSKA, per germline (reference sequence).

This clonotype appeared a few times. The chain carries TRBV20-1 and TRBJ1-2, with 9 bases aligning to TRBD1. Trimming removed 3 bases from V and 7 bases from J; junction bases left unmatched: 12. The length of the CDR3 is 15 residues. CDR1 and CDR2 from the germline V gene are DFQATT and SNEGSKA (reference sequence). CDR3 nucleotides: TGCAGTGCTAGCCGCAGGGACAGGGCGGAGGGTGGCTACACCTTC. This codes for CSASRRDRAEGGYTF.

This clonotype was picked up one time. The V call is TRBV6-2 or TRBV6-3, the J call TRBJ1-4; D unclear. The V end was cut by 5 bases, the J end by 0 bases, with 10 bases between. Germline assignment: CDR1 MNHEY and CDR2 SVGEGT. CDR3 length: 15 residues. The chain's CDR3 is CASSESTATNEKLFF. The CDR3, as DNA: TGTGCCAGCAGTGAATCTACGGCAACTAATGAAAAACTGTTTTTT.

This clonotype was seen ten or more times. This chain links TRBV20-1 with TRBJ2-1; D is unresolved. With 3 bases removed from V and 5 bases from J, the gap between germline ends came to 11 bases. Germline assignment: CDR1 DFQATT and CDR2 SNEGSKA (reference sequence). This CDR3 spans 13 amino acids. This CDR3 is CSARKPGDNEQFF. CDR3 sequence (DNA): TGCAGTGCTAGGAAGCCAGGTGACAATGAGCAGTTCTTC.

The table lists this clonotype with many counts. This sequence joins TRBV11-2 and TRBJ1-4; weak D call: TRBD1 (5 bases). The CDR3 is 17 residues long. V gave up 3 bases and J gave up 0 bases, with 14 bases separating them. Germline V gene lookup returns CDR1 SGHAT and CDR2 FQNNGV. The CDR3 coding sequence is TGTGCCAGCAGCTTGTCTATGGGACGGGCAACTAATGAAAAACTGTTTTTT. It codes for CASSLSMGRATNEKLFF. The full variable domain, completed using reference TRBV11-2 and TRBJ1-4, is EAGVAQSPRYKIIEKRQSVAFWCNPISGHATLYWYQQILGQGPKLLIQFQNNGVVDDSQLPKDRFSAERLKGVDSTLKIQPAKLEDSAVYLCASSLSMGRATNEKLFFGSGTQLSVL.

The chain combines TRBV4-3 with TRBJ2-7; D remains unclear. Trimming pared 0 bases from V and 4 bases from J, leaving 7 bases between. CDR1 and CDR2 from the germline V gene are LGHNA and YSLEER. The CDR3 totals 13 residues. The CDR3 DNA reads as TGCGCCAGCAGCCAAGAATCCGAGTACGAGCAGTACTTC. This sequence encodes CASSQESEYEQYF.

The chain has TRBV4-3 and TRBJ2-7; 10 bases line up with TRBD1. J lost 5 bases, V lost 1 base, and 8 bases had no gene match. CDR3 length equals 16 residues. CDR1 is LGHNA and CDR2 is YSLEER in the germline V gene. CDR3 protein: CASSQVIGTGVHEQYF. The CDR3 DNA follows: TGCGCCAGCAGCCAAGTTATCGGGACAGGGGTCCACGAGCAGTACTTC.